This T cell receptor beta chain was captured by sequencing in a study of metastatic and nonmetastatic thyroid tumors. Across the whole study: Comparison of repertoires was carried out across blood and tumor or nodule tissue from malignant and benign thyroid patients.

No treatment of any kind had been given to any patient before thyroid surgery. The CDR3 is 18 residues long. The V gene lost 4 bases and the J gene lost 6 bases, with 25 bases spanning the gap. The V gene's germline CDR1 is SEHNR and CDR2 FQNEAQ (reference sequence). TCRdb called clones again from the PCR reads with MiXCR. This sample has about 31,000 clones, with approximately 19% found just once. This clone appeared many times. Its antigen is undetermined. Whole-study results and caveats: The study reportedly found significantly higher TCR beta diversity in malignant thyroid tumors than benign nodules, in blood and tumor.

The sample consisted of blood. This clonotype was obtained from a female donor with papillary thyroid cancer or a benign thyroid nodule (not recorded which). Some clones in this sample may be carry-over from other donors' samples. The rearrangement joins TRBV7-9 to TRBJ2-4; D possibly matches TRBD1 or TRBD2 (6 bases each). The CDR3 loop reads CASSYHSDRGPSGNIQYF. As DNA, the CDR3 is TGTGCCAGCAGCTACCACTCCGATCGGGGGCCGAGCGGAAACATTCAGTACTTC.